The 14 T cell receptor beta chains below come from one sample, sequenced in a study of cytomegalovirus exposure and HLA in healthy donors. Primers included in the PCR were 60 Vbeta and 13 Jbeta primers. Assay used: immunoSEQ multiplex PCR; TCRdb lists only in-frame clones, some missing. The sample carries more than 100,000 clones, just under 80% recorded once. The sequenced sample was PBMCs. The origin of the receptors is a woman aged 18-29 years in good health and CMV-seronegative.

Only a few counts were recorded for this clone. In DNA form, the CDR3 reads TGCGCCAGCAGTGAGGGCCGCTTGACAGGGATGGAAGAGACCCAGTACTTC. Translated: CASSEGRLTGMEETQYF. V gene TRBV10-2 combines with J gene TRBJ2-5, with 7 bases that match TRBD1. CDR1 is WSHSY and CDR2 is SAAADI in the germline V gene. V trimming: 2 bases; J trimming: 3 bases; junction bases outside the gene matches: 12. The CDR3 runs 17 residues.

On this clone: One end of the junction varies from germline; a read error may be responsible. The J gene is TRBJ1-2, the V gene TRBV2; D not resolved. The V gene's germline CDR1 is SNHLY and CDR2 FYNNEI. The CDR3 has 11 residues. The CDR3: CASSDFREGFF. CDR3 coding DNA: TGTGCCAGCAGTGACTTTCGCGAGGGTTTCTTC.

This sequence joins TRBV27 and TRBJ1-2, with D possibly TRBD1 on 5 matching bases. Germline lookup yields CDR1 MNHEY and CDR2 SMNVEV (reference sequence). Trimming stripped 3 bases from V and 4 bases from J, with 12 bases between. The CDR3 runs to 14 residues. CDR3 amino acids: CASSFRGGGYGYTF. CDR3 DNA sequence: TGTGCCAGCAGTTTCCGGGGCGGGGGCTATGGCTACACCTTC.

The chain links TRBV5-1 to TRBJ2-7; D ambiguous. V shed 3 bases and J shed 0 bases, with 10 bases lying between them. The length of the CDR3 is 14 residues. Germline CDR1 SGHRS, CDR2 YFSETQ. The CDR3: CASSSGLSSYEQYF. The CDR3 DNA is TGCGCCAGCAGCTCCGGTCTGAGCTCCTACGAGCAGTACTTC.

CDR3 in DNA: TGTGCCAGCAGCTTGTTCACCGAGAACTATGGCTACACCTTC. The encoded protein is CASSLFTENYGYTF. The V gene is TRBV11-1, the J gene TRBJ1-2, with D unresolved. This CDR3 is 14 amino acids long. Trimming shortened V by 3 bases and J by 2 bases, and 10 bases separated the two germline ends. Germline values: CDR1 SGHAT, CDR2 FQDESV (reference sequence).

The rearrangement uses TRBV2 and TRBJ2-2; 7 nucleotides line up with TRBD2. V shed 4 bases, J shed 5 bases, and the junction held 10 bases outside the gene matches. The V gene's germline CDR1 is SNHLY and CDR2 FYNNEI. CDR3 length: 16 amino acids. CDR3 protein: CASSAAGASRTGELFF. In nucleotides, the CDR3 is TGTGCCAGCAGTGCGGCGGGAGCTTCGAGAACCGGGGAGCTGTTTTTT.

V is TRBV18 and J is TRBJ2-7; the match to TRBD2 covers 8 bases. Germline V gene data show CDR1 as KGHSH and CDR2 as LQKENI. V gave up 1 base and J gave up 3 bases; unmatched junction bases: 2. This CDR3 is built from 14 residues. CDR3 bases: TGTGCCAGCTCACCACTAGCGGGGATCTACGAGCAGTACTTC. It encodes CASSPLAGIYEQYF. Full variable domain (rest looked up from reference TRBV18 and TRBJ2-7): NAGVMQNPRHLVRRRGQEARLRCSPMKGHSHVYWYRQLPEEGLKFMVYLQKENIIDESGMPKERFSAEFPKEGPSILRIQQVVRGDSAAYFCASSPLAGIYEQYFGPGTRLTVT.

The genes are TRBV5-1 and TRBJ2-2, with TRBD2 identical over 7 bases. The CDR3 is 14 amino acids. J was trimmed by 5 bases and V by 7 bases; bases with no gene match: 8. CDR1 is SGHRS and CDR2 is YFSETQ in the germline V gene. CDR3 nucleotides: TGCGCCAGCCAGCCTGGCGGGAGTACCGGGGAGCTGTTTTTT. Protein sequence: CASQPGGSTGELFF.

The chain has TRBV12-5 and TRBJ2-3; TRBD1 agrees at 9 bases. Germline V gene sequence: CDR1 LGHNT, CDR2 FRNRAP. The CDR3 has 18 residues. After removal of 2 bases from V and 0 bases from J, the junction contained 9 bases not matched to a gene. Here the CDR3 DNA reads TGTGCTAGTGGTTTGATAGGGGGGGACAGGGAAAGCACAGATACGCAGTATTTT. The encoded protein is CASGLIGGDRESTDTQYF.

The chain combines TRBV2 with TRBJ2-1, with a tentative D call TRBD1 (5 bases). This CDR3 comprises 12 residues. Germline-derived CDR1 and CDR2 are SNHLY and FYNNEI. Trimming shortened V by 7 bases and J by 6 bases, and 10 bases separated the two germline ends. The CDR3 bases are TGTGCCAGCACCGGACACCCCAATGAGCAGTTCTTC. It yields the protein CASTGHPNEQFF.

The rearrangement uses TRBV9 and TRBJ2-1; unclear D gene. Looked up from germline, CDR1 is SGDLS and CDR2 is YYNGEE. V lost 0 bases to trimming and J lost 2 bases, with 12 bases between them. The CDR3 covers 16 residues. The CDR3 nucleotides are TGTGCCAGCAGCGTAGAACGGTGGAGTACCTACAATGAGCAGTTCTTC. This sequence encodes CASSVERWSTYNEQFF.

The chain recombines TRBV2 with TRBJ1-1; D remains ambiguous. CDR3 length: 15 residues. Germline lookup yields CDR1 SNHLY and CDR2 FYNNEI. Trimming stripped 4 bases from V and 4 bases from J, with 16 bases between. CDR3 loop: CASSVGHSRTTEAFF. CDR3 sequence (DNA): TGTGCCAGCAGTGTTGGTCACAGTCGAACCACTGAAGCTTTCTTT.

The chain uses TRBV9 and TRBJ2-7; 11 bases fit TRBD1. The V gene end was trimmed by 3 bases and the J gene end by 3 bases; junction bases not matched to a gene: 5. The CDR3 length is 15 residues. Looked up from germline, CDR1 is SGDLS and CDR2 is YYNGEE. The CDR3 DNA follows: TGTGCCAGCAGCGCCGGACAGGGGGCGCGCTACGAGCAGTACTTC. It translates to CASSAGQGARYEQYF.

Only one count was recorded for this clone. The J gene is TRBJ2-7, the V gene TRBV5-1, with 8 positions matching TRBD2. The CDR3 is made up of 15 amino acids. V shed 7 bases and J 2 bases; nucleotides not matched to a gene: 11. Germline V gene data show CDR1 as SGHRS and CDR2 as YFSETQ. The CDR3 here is CASGVAGSAPYEQYF. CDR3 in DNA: TGCGCCAGCGGAGTAGCGGGATCTGCGCCCTACGAGCAGTACTTC.